A selection of T cell receptor beta chains follows, all from one sample in a study of cytomegalovirus exposure and HLA in healthy donors. Measured with immunoSEQ multiplex PCR; TCRdb has only the in-frame clones, and not every one. The sample lists fewer than 150,000 clones, 70% to 85% occurring once. The source material was PBMCs. These receptors came from a middle-aged man in good health and CMV-seropositive. Both conserved end residues are part of each CDR3. Each record gives: V gene, J gene, clone size, D gene, CDR3 protein, CDR3 DNA. D genes are given only for firm matches. Expanded clones get a size class; other rows say once, few or many, or leave the size out.

v_gene: TRBV9; j_gene: TRBJ2-5; abundance: few; d_gene: TRBD2; CDR3aa: CASSVGSGGPQETQYF; CDR3nt: TGTGCCAGCAGCGTAGGGAGCGGGGGACCACAAGAGACCCAGTACTTC
v_gene: TRBV30; j_gene: TRBJ1-1; abundance: few; d_gene: TRBD1; CDR3aa: CAWSWTGNTEAFF; CDR3nt: TGTGCCTGGAGCTGGACAGGGAACACTGAAGCTTTCTTT
v_gene: TRBV5-5; j_gene: TRBJ1-5; abundance: -; d_gene: TRBD1; CDR3aa: CASSLYSTPGQGNQPQHF; CDR3nt: TGTGCCAGCAGCTTGTACTCGACTCCGGGACAGGGGAATCAGCCCCAGCATTTT
v_gene: TRBV7-9; j_gene: TRBJ2-7; abundance: -; d_gene: TRBD2; CDR3aa: CASSRSGSYEQYF; CDR3nt: TGTGCCAGCAGCCGTAGCGGGTCCTACGAGCAGTACTTC
v_gene: TRBV9; j_gene: TRBJ2-1; abundance: -; d_gene: -; CDR3aa: CASSANTGYSYNEQFF; CDR3nt: TGTGCCAGCAGCGCAAATACAGGGTATTCCTACAATGAGCAGTTCTTC
v_gene: TRBV5-1; j_gene: TRBJ2-7; abundance: few; d_gene: -; CDR3aa: CASSFGSYDEQYF; CDR3nt: TGCGCCAGCAGCTTTGGGAGCTACGACGAGCAGTACTTC
v_gene: TRBV2; j_gene: TRBJ1-3; abundance: few; d_gene: TRBD1; CDR3aa: CASRGTGTGNTIYF; CDR3nt: TGTGCCAGCAGGGGGACAGGGACTGGAAACACCATATATTTT
v_gene: TRBV18; j_gene: TRBJ2-7; abundance: once; d_gene: TRBD1; CDR3aa: CASRGQGYSEQYF; CDR3nt: TGTGCCAGCCGGGGACAGGGTTACTCCGAGCAGTACTTC
v_gene: TRBV5-1; j_gene: TRBJ2-4; abundance: few; d_gene: -; CDR3aa: CASSPNSSGKRGQYF; CDR3nt: TGCGCCAGCAGCCCCAACAGCTCGGGTAAAAGGGGTCAGTACTTC
v_gene: TRBV7-8; j_gene: TRBJ1-2; abundance: -; d_gene: TRBD1; CDR3aa: CASSLAPGQFYGYTF; CDR3nt: TGTGCCAGCAGCTTAGCTCCGGGACAGTTTTATGGCTACACCTTC
v_gene: TRBV19; j_gene: TRBJ2-3; abundance: -; d_gene: -; CDR3aa: CATSRITGVSDTQYF; CDR3nt: TGTGCCACCTCGCGGATAACGGGAGTTTCAGATACGCAGTATTTT
v_gene: TRBV4-3; j_gene: TRBJ1-2; abundance: -; d_gene: TRBD1; CDR3aa: CASSQLRDSILPNYGYTF; CDR3nt: TGCGCCAGCAGCCAACTCAGGGACAGCATCCTTCCTAACTATGGCTACACCTTC
v_gene: TRBV29-1; j_gene: TRBJ2-2; abundance: -; d_gene: TRBD2; CDR3aa: CSVARAQALAGVVTGELFF; CDR3nt: TGCAGCGTTGCCCGAGCACAGGCTCTAGCGGGAGTCGTCACCGGGGAGCTGTTTTTT
v_gene: TRBV7-9; j_gene: TRBJ1-2; abundance: -; d_gene: -; CDR3aa: CASSFHADSDYGYTF; CDR3nt: TGTGCCAGCAGCTTCCACGCGGATTCCGACTATGGCTACACCTTC
v_gene: TRBV9; j_gene: TRBJ2-7; abundance: few; d_gene: TRBD2; CDR3aa: CASSVVGSTSGSYEQYF; CDR3nt: TGTGCCAGCAGCGTAGTCGGTTCCACTAGCGGCTCCTACGAGCAGTACTTC
v_gene: TRBV6-6; j_gene: TRBJ2-7; abundance: -; d_gene: -; CDR3aa: CASSAQFYEQYF; CDR3nt: TGTGCCAGCAGTGCCCAGTTTTACGAGCAGTACTTC
v_gene: TRBV5-1; j_gene: TRBJ1-2; abundance: -; d_gene: TRBD1; CDR3aa: CASSPGTEDLGYTF; CDR3nt: TGCGCCAGCAGCCCAGGGACAGAGGATCTAGGCTACACCTTC
v_gene: TRBV14; j_gene: TRBJ2-1; abundance: -; d_gene: -; CDR3aa: CASSQLPGQPALNEQFF; CDR3nt: TGTGCCAGCAGCCAGTTACCCGGACAGCCAGCGCTCAATGAGCAGTTCTTC
v_gene: TRBV6-1; j_gene: TRBJ1-2; abundance: -; d_gene: -; CDR3aa: CATVEFGANYGYTF; CDR3nt: TGTGCCACTGTAGAATTCGGAGCTAACTATGGCTACACCTTC
v_gene: TRBV29-1; j_gene: TRBJ1-1; abundance: -; d_gene: -; CDR3aa: CSVGEGFGTEAFF; CDR3nt: TGCAGCGTTGGAGAGGGCTTTGGCACTGAAGCTTTCTTT
v_gene: TRBV29-1; j_gene: TRBJ1-2; abundance: -; d_gene: TRBD1; CDR3aa: CSVEGQYYGYTF; CDR3nt: TGCAGCGTTGAGGGACAGTACTATGGCTACACCTTC
v_gene: TRBV6-6; j_gene: TRBJ2-3; abundance: -; d_gene: -; CDR3aa: CASSYGIAATDTQYF; CDR3nt: TGTGCCAGCAGTTACGGAATAGCGGCCACAGATACGCAGTATTTT
v_gene: TRBV6-5; j_gene: TRBJ1-2; abundance: -; d_gene: -; CDR3aa: CASSYLGDSYGYTF; CDR3nt: TGTGCCAGCAGTTACTTGGGTGACAGCTATGGCTACACCTTC
v_gene: TRBV9; j_gene: TRBJ1-2; abundance: few; d_gene: -; CDR3aa: CASSLHRAGYTF; CDR3nt: TGTGCCAGCAGTCTACACAGGGCTGGCTACACCTTC
v_gene: TRBV4-2; j_gene: TRBJ1-1; abundance: -; d_gene: -; CDR3aa: CASSQRRVNTEAFF; CDR3nt: TGTGCCAGCAGCCAAAGACGGGTGAACACTGAAGCTTTCTTT
v_gene: TRBV5-1; j_gene: TRBJ2-5; abundance: -; d_gene: -; CDR3aa: CASSPTAETQYF; CDR3nt: TGCGCCAGCAGTCCCACTGCGGAGACCCAGTACTTC
v_gene: TRBV6-5; j_gene: TRBJ2-3; abundance: -; d_gene: -; CDR3aa: CASSYRDKTDTQYF; CDR3nt: TGTGCCAGCAGTTATCGCGATAAAACAGATACGCAGTATTTT
v_gene: TRBV2; j_gene: TRBJ2-7; abundance: -; d_gene: TRBD2; CDR3aa: CASLLAESSYEQYF; CDR3nt: TGTGCCAGCCTGCTAGCGGAGAGCTCCTACGAGCAGTACTTC
v_gene: TRBV5-6; j_gene: TRBJ1-5; abundance: -; d_gene: -; CDR3aa: CASSFGFQPQHF; CDR3nt: TGTGCCAGCAGCTTCGGGTTTCAGCCCCAGCATTTT
v_gene: TRBV9; j_gene: TRBJ1-2; abundance: -; d_gene: -; CDR3aa: CASSGWENSYGYTF; CDR3nt: TGTGCCAGCAGCGGATGGGAGAACTCCTATGGCTACACCTTC
v_gene: TRBV27; j_gene: TRBJ2-4; abundance: -; d_gene: TRBD1; CDR3aa: CASRTLGQGRIQYF; CDR3nt: TGTGCCAGCAGGACTCTGGGACAGGGGCGCATTCAGTACTTC
v_gene: TRBV9; j_gene: TRBJ2-1; abundance: -; d_gene: -; CDR3aa: CASSAKTSSYNEQFF; CDR3nt: TGTGCCAGCAGCGCTAAGACAAGCTCCTACAATGAGCAGTTCTTC
v_gene: TRBV5-1; j_gene: TRBJ1-1; abundance: -; d_gene: -; CDR3aa: CASSLGTDPRTEAFF; CDR3nt: TGCGCCAGCAGCTTGGGGACAGACCCCCGCACTGAAGCTTTCTTT
v_gene: TRBV18; j_gene: TRBJ2-5; abundance: -; d_gene: TRBD2; CDR3aa: CASSHGTSGESQETQYF; CDR3nt: TGTGCCAGCTCACACGGGACTAGCGGAGAATCTCAAGAGACCCAGTACTTC
v_gene: TRBV9; j_gene: TRBJ2-3; abundance: -; d_gene: TRBD2; CDR3aa: CASSVGGTSGTDTQYF; CDR3nt: TGTGCCAGCAGCGTAGGAGGGACTAGCGGCACAGATACGCAGTATTTT
v_gene: TRBV19; j_gene: TRBJ2-5; abundance: -; d_gene: TRBD1; CDR3aa: CASSVGQGRETQYF; CDR3nt: TGTGCCAGTAGTGTGGGACAGGGCCGGGAGACCCAGTACTTC
v_gene: TRBV9; j_gene: TRBJ2-5; abundance: -; d_gene: TRBD2; CDR3aa: CASSPAGTRETQYF; CDR3nt: TGTGCCAGCAGCCCCGCCGGGACTAGAGAGACCCAGTACTTC
v_gene: TRBV7-8; j_gene: TRBJ2-7; abundance: -; d_gene: -; CDR3aa: CASSPQTYEQYF; CDR3nt: TGTGCCAGCAGCCCCCAAACGTACGAGCAGTACTTC
v_gene: TRBV5-6; j_gene: TRBJ2-5; abundance: once; d_gene: TRBD2; CDR3aa: CASSLSDLAGGPQETQYF; CDR3nt: TGTGCCAGCAGCCTCTCGGACTTAGCGGGAGGGCCTCAAGAGACCCAGTACTTC
v_gene: TRBV7-6; j_gene: TRBJ2-2; abundance: -; d_gene: -; CDR3aa: CASSLVVGAHTGELFF; CDR3nt: TGTGCCAGCAGCTTAGTAGTGGGCGCGCACACCGGGGAGCTGTTTTTT
v_gene: TRBV27; j_gene: TRBJ1-5; abundance: -; d_gene: -; CDR3aa: CASSLSSGSNQPQHF; CDR3nt: TGTGCCAGCAGTTTATCCTCAGGGAGCAATCAGCCCCAGCATTTT
v_gene: TRBV18; j_gene: TRBJ1-1; abundance: -; d_gene: -; CDR3aa: CASSPRRDMNTEAFF; CDR3nt: TGTGCCAGCTCACCACGGAGGGATATGAACACTGAAGCTTTCTTT
v_gene: TRBV6-5; j_gene: TRBJ1-2; abundance: -; d_gene: -; CDR3aa: CASSVAGLYGYTF; CDR3nt: TGTGCCAGCAGTGTGGCAGGGCTCTATGGCTACACCTTC
v_gene: TRBV2; j_gene: TRBJ1-1; abundance: -; d_gene: -; CDR3aa: CASISYRTPSGAEAFF; CDR3nt: TGTGCCAGCATTTCTTACAGGACCCCCTCAGGGGCTGAAGCTTTCTTT
v_gene: TRBV19; j_gene: TRBJ2-3; abundance: -; d_gene: -; CDR3aa: CASRGALDTQYF; CDR3nt: TGTGCCAGCCGGGGGGCCTTAGATACGCAGTATTTT
v_gene: TRBV7-3; j_gene: TRBJ2-5; abundance: -; d_gene: TRBD1; CDR3aa: CASSLGQQETQYF; CDR3nt: TGTGCCAGCAGTTTGGGACAGCAAGAGACCCAGTACTTC
v_gene: TRBV5-4; j_gene: TRBJ1-2; abundance: -; d_gene: TRBD1; CDR3aa: CASSFGTGYYGYTF; CDR3nt: TGTGCCAGCAGCTTCGGGACAGGGTACTATGGCTACACCTTC
v_gene: TRBV6-5; j_gene: TRBJ1-5; abundance: -; d_gene: -; CDR3aa: CASIPFLGGQPQHF; CDR3nt: TGTGCCAGCATCCCCTTCCTGGGGGGGCAGCCCCAGCATTTT
v_gene: TRBV4-1; j_gene: TRBJ2-1; abundance: -; d_gene: TRBD2; CDR3aa: CASSQNIGTSGGWSYNEQFF; CDR3nt: TGCGCCAGCAGCCAAAATATAGGGACTAGCGGGGGTTGGTCCTACAATGAGCAGTTCTTC
v_gene: TRBV11-3; j_gene: TRBJ2-7; abundance: -; d_gene: TRBD1; CDR3aa: CASSLPRDSYEQYF; CDR3nt: TGTGCCAGCAGCCTCCCCCGGGACAGCTACGAGCAGTACTTC
v_gene: TRBV6-6; j_gene: TRBJ2-5; abundance: -; d_gene: TRBD1; CDR3aa: CASTGQGHFQETQYF; CDR3nt: TGTGCCAGCACCGGACAGGGGCACTTCCAAGAGACCCAGTACTTC
v_gene: TRBV12-5; j_gene: TRBJ1-2; abundance: -; d_gene: -; CDR3aa: CASGLVRGQIYGYTF; CDR3nt: TGTGCTAGTGGTTTGGTACGCGGGCAGATCTATGGCTACACCTTC
v_gene: TRBV27; j_gene: TRBJ2-3; abundance: -; d_gene: TRBD1; CDR3aa: CASSPGTALTERTQYF; CDR3nt: TGTGCCAGCAGTCCGGGGACAGCATTGACGGAGCGTACGCAGTATTTT
v_gene: TRBV7-3; j_gene: TRBJ2-7; abundance: -; d_gene: TRBD2; CDR3aa: CASSPTSDSYEQYF; CDR3nt: TGTGCCAGCAGCCCGACTAGCGACTCCTACGAGCAGTACTTC
v_gene: TRBV29-1; j_gene: TRBJ2-7; abundance: few; d_gene: TRBD1; CDR3aa: CSVATGGRYEQYF; CDR3nt: TGCAGCGTTGCGACAGGGGGCAGGTACGAGCAGTACTTC
v_gene: TRBV15; j_gene: TRBJ1-5; abundance: -; d_gene: TRBD1; CDR3aa: CATSRDRGSNQPQHF; CDR3nt: TGTGCCACCAGCAGGGACAGGGGAAGCAATCAGCCCCAGCATTTT
v_gene: TRBV9; j_gene: TRBJ1-2; abundance: once; d_gene: TRBD1; CDR3aa: CASSLGTANYGYTF; CDR3nt: TGTGCCAGCAGCCTAGGGACAGCGAACTATGGCTACACCTTC
v_gene: TRBV19; j_gene: TRBJ2-1; abundance: -; d_gene: TRBD2; CDR3aa: CASSITSGTTNEQFF; CDR3nt: TGTGCCAGTAGTATAACTAGCGGGACTACGAATGAGCAGTTCTTC